Listed below are T cell receptor beta chains from one sample, sequenced in a study of blood T cell repertoires in COVID-19. The protocol was immunoSEQ multiplex PCR, while the TCRdb copy is restricted to in-frame clones and leaves out a portion. The sample has under 200,000 clones; 86% are singletons. The sample was PBMCs or T cells enriched from blood (not recorded which). The receptors derive from a middle-aged man with acute COVID-19. CDR3s include the opening cysteine and the closing phenylalanine or tryptophan. Fields, in order: V gene, D gene, clone size, J gene, CDR3 protein, CDR3 DNA. A D gene is named only where the DNA matches it firmly. Clone size, where shown, is once, few, many, or a class for clones that have expanded.

TRBV28,TRBD1,-,TRBJ1-5,CASRLSGTGRPQHF,TGTGCCAGCAGACTCTCCGGGACAGGGCGGCCCCAGCATTTT
TRBV5-1,-,-,TRBJ1-1,CASSWKQAGDTEAFF,TGCGCCAGCAGCTGGAAACAGGCTGGGGACACTGAAGCTTTCTTT
TRBV28,-,-,TRBJ2-7,CASSNGQTGSYEQYF,TGTGCCAGCAGTAACGGACAGACAGGTTCCTACGAGCAGTACTTC
TRBV30,-,-,TRBJ2-4,CAWGTGLAKNIQYF,TGTGCCTGGGGAACAGGGCTAGCCAAAAACATTCAGTACTTC
TRBV7-2,-,-,TRBJ1-2,CASSLDQGSVGYTF,TGTGCCAGCAGCCTAGACCAGGGGTCGGTCGGCTACACCTTC
TRBV28,-,once,TRBJ1-3,CASSQLYGNTIYF,TGTGCCTCTAGCCAGTTGTACGGAAACACCATATATTTT
TRBV7-2,-,-,TRBJ1-4,CASSYPQGPSEKLFF,TGTGCCAGCAGCTACCCACAGGGCCCCTCTGAAAAACTGTTTTTT
TRBV12-3/TRBV12-4,-,-,TRBJ2-5,CASSLGGIETQYF,TGTGCCAGCAGTTTGGGGGGTATTGAGACCCAGTACTTC
TRBV5-1,TRBD1,-,TRBJ1-1,CASSFRQGANEAFF,TGCGCCAGCAGCTTCAGACAGGGGGCGAATGAAGCTTTCTTT
TRBV7-3,-,-,TRBJ2-5,CASSPTAGQTQYF,TGTGCCAGCAGCCCAACGGCAGGGCAGACCCAGTACTTC
TRBV2,-,once,TRBJ2-7,CASCLLGGAYYEQYF,TGTGCCAGCTGCTTACTAGGGGGAGCTTACTACGAGCAGTACTTC